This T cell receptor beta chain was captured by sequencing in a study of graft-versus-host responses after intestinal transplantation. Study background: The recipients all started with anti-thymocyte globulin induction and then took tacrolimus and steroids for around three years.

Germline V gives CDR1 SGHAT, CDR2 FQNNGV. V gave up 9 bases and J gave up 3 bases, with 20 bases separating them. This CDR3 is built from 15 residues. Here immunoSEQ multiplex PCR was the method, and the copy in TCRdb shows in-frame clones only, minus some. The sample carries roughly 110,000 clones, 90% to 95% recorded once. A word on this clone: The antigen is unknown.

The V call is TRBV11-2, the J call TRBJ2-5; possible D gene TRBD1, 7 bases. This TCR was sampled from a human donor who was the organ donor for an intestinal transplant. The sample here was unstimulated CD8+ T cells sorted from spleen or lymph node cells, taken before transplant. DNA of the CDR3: TGTGCCAGTGAAACTTGGAGGGGGCGCGAAGAGACCCAGTACTTC. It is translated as CASETWRGREETQYF. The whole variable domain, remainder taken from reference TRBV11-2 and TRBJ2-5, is EAGVAQSPRYKIIEKRQSVAFWCNPISGHATLYWYQQILGQGPKLLIQFQNNGVVDDSQLPKDRFSAERLKGVDSTLKIQPAKLEDSAVYLCASETWRGREETQYFGPGTRLLVL.